The 28 T cell receptor beta chains presented below share a single source sample, sequenced in a study of PD-L1 blockade in urothelial cancer. Clones were read by immunoSEQ multiplex PCR, and TCRdb kept only the in-frame ones, dropping some. The sample includes 70,000 or so clones, under 90% of them seen just once. This specimen was PBMCs, taken around atezolizumab (anti-PD-L1) treatment. Source of these receptors: a man in his 70s with urothelial cancer.

This clone appeared a single time. This chain links TRBV6-5 with TRBJ2-7; D uncertain. Trimming cost V 0 bases and J 6 bases, with 9 bases left between them. There are 13 residues in the CDR3. The germline CDR1 and CDR2 sequences are MNHEY and SVGAGI. This CDR3 reads CASSYSSLREQYF. For the CDR3, the DNA is TGTGCCAGCAGTTACTCGTCCCTCCGCGAGCAGTACTTC.

CDR3 in DNA: TGTGCCTGGAGACTAGCGGGAGGAGGCGAGCAGTACTTC. Its protein product is CAWRLAGGGEQYF. The chain couples TRBV30 to TRBJ2-7; 12 bases are shared with TRBD2. The trim removed 3 bases at V and 6 bases at J, leaving 3 bases unmatched. The CDR3 contains 13 residues. CDR1 and CDR2 from the germline V gene are GTSNPN and SVGIG (reference sequence). The entire variable domain, with the rest obtained from reference TRBV30 and TRBJ2-7, is as follows: SQTIHQWPATLVQPVGSPLSLECTVEGTSNPNLYWYRQAAGRGLQLLFYSVGIGQISSEVPQNLSASRPQDRQFILSSKKLLLSDSGFYLCAWRLAGGGEQYFGPGTRLTVT.

The chain links TRBV7-3 to TRBJ2-3, with 10 bases matching TRBD2. Looked up from germline, CDR1 is SGHTA and CDR2 is FQGTGA. The CDR3 sequence is 16 residues long. The J segment lost 3 bases and the V segment lost 0 bases, leaving 3 bases of the junction unmatched. CDR3 nucleotide sequence: TGTGCCAGCAGCTTAACCGGGACTAGCGTGACAGATACGCAGTATTTT. As protein: CASSLTGTSVTDTQYF.

This clone was counted between two and nine times. The chain combines TRBV21-1 with TRBJ2-7; TRBD1, the D gene given by the table, was not confirmed from the DNA. TRBV21-1 is listed as a pseudogene. The CDR3 consists of 17 residues. DNA for the CDR3: TGTGCCAGCAGCTTAAATAACGAGACAATTATCTCCTACGAGCAGTACTTC. This translates into CASSLNNETIISYEQYF.

This chain joins TRBV19 and TRBJ2-2; D ambiguous. The ends were cut back, 3 bases at V and 1 base at J, with 12 bases in the middle. The CDR3 sequence is 16 residues long. From germline, CDR1 is LNHDA and CDR2 SQIVND (reference sequence). CDR3 DNA sequence: TGTGCCAGTAGTATTATAACCGGCGGGAACACCGGGGAGCTGTTTTTT. Translation gives CASSIITGGNTGELFF. The entire variable domain, with the rest obtained from reference TRBV19 and TRBJ2-2, is as follows: DGGITQSPKYLFRKEGQNVTLSCEQNLNHDAMYWYRQDPGQGLRLIYYSQIVNDFQKGDIAEGYSVSREKKESFPLTVTSAQKNPTAFYLCASSIITGGNTGELFFGEGSRLTVL.

The chain carries TRBV2 and TRBJ2-5, with a weak D call TRBD1 (7 bases). The CDR3 runs 12 residues. CDR1 is SNHLY, CDR2 FYNNEI, per germline. V gave up 7 bases and J gave up 4 bases, with 10 bases separating them. The CDR3 sequence is CASNRGGETQYF. As DNA, the CDR3 is TGTGCCAGCAACAGGGGAGGAGAGACCCAGTACTTC.

This clone was detected many times. The V gene is TRBV27, the J gene TRBJ2-1; D perhaps matches TRBD2 (6 bases). This CDR3 is built from 14 residues. Germline CDR1 reads MNHEY; CDR2 reads SMNVEV (reference sequence). Trimming pared 8 bases from V and 9 bases from J, leaving 20 bases between. The CDR3 coding sequence is TGTGCCAGCGGCATTCTCGGACTAAGCCCTGAGCAGTTCTTC. Residues: CASGILGLSPEQFF.

This chain connects TRBV7-9 to TRBJ2-5, with a possible D match to TRBD1 (5 bases). The CDR3 consists of 15 residues. Germline V gene lookup returns CDR1 SEHNR and CDR2 FQNEAQ (reference sequence). Trimming cost V 0 bases and J 3 bases, with 11 bases left between them. CDR3 in amino acids: CASSLAETVKETQYF. The DNA for the CDR3 is TGTGCCAGCAGCTTAGCAGAGACAGTAAAAGAGACCCAGTACTTC.

The genes are TRBV5-4 and TRBJ2-1; 11 bases are shared with TRBD1. Germline V lookup: CDR1 SGHNT, CDR2 YYREEE (reference sequence). V gave up 2 bases and J gave up 7 bases; unmatched junction bases: 5. The CDR3 has 15 amino acids. CDR3 region: CASSFGQGAGNEQFF. Here the CDR3 DNA reads TGTGCCAGCAGCTTCGGACAGGGGGCTGGTAATGAGCAGTTCTTC.

V usage is TRBV7-2 and J usage is TRBJ2-1; TRBD2 matches 9 bases. Germline-derived CDR1 and CDR2 are SGHTA and FQGNSA. J was trimmed by 8 bases and V by 1 base; bases with no gene match: 9. This CDR3 spans 16 amino acids. The CDR3 nucleotides are TGTGCCAGCAGCTTAGGCGGGAGGGCCCTCAGGGATGAGCAGTTCTTC. This sequence encodes CASSLGGRALRDEQFF.

The V and J genes are TRBV29-1 and TRBJ2-7, with D perhaps matching TRBD1 (6 bases). The germline V gene has CDR1 SQVTM and CDR2 ANQGSEA. Trimming cost V 5 bases and J 4 bases, with 12 bases left between them. The CDR3 consists of 12 residues. The CDR3: CSVNVQGYEQYF. In nucleotides, the CDR3 is TGCAGCGTTAACGTACAGGGATACGAGCAGTACTTC.

The chain recombines TRBV19 with TRBJ2-4, with a possible D match to TRBD2 (5 bases). Trimming removed 0 bases from V and 0 bases from J, with 9 bases in between. The CDR3 is 16 amino acids. Germline V CDR1 and CDR2: LNHDA, SQIVND (reference sequence). Here the CDR3 reads CASSIDPDLAKNIQYF. The DNA for the CDR3 is TGTGCCAGTAGTATAGATCCGGACTTAGCCAAAAACATTCAGTACTTC.

This clone was counted a single time. V gene TRBV6-4 combines with J gene TRBJ2-7; 9 bases fit TRBD2. Unmatched junction bases numbered 9, after V lost 6 bases and J lost 6 bases. The CDR3 covers 14 residues. The germline gives CDR1 MRHNA, CDR2 SNTAGT. The CDR3 sequence: CASRRVAGVSEQYF. CDR3 nucleotides: TGTGCCAGCAGGAGGGTAGCGGGAGTAAGCGAGCAGTACTTC.

The genes are TRBV9 and TRBJ1-2, with D possibly matching TRBD1 (6 bases). Per germline, CDR1 SGDLS and CDR2 YYNGEE. The CDR3 runs 12 residues. The germline V and J ends were trimmed by 4 bases and 12 bases, with 16 bases remaining between them. CDR3 in amino acids: CASSPRPAGDTF. The CDR3 coding sequence is TGTGCCAGCAGCCCGCGGCCGGCAGGGGACACCTTC.

This clone has a single count. The rearrangement joins TRBV28 to TRBJ2-2; 7 bases match TRBD2. V was clipped by 0 bases and J by 4 bases; unmatched bases: 5. Germline V gene sequence: CDR1 MDHEN, CDR2 SYDVKM. CDR3 size: 16 residues. In DNA form, the CDR3 reads TGTGCCAGCAGTTTATGGGAGGGCGGGAGCACCGGGGAGCTGTTTTTT. This sequence encodes CASSLWEGGSTGELFF.

The chain carries TRBV2 and TRBJ1-1, with a tentative D call TRBD1 (5 bases). This CDR3 contains 11 residues. The V and J ends lost 9 bases and 11 bases respectively, with 16 bases between them. Germline V gives CDR1 SNHLY, CDR2 FYNNEI. The CDR3 here is CARLQVAGAFF. CDR3 sequence (DNA): TGTGCCAGACTACAGGTTGCCGGGGCTTTCTTT.

The chain recombines TRBV27 with TRBJ2-1, with 12 bases matching TRBD2. The CDR3 contains 20 residues. CDR1 is MNHEY, CDR2 SMNVEV, per germline (reference sequence). The V gene end was trimmed by 0 bases and the J gene end by 7 bases; junction bases not matched to a gene: 16. As DNA, the CDR3 is TGTGCCAGCAGTTTATCAAAGGGAACTAGCGGGAGGACCCGGGAGAATGAGCAGTTCTTC. This gives the protein CASSLSKGTSGRTRENEQFF.

The V call is TRBV15, the J call TRBJ2-3, with 15 bases identical to TRBD2. With V trimmed by 5 bases and J by 6 bases, 3 bases remained unmatched. Germline lookup yields CDR1 LNHNV and CDR2 YYDKDF (reference sequence). The CDR3 consists of 15 residues. CDR3 sequence (DNA): TGTGCCACCAGCCTCGGGACTAGCGGGAGGGATACGCAGTATTTT. This encodes CATSLGTSGRDTQYF.

This CDR3 reads CASSPLAGSNTGELFF. The DNA of the CDR3 is TGTGCCAGCTCACCATTAGCGGGATCCAACACCGGGGAGCTGTTTTTT. V gene TRBV18 combines with J gene TRBJ2-2, with TRBD2 identical over 8 bases. CDR1 and CDR2 from the germline V gene are KGHSH and LQKENI. The CDR3 has 16 amino acids. V shed 2 bases and J 2 bases; nucleotides not matched to a gene: 4.

The chain recombines TRBV11-1 with TRBJ2-5, with 7 bases that match TRBD2. This CDR3 contains 15 residues. CDR1 is SGHAT, CDR2 FQDESV, per germline (reference sequence). The V gene end was trimmed by 0 bases and the J gene end by 4 bases; junction bases not matched to a gene: 5. The CDR3 protein is CASSLARGTVETQYF. In nucleotides, the CDR3 is TGTGCCAGCAGCTTAGCGCGGGGGACCGTAGAGACCCAGTACTTC.

This rearrangement joins TRBV12-5 to TRBJ2-1; TRBD2 aligns across 13 bases. CDR1 and CDR2 (germline): LGHNT, FRNRAP. Trimming removed 5 bases from V and 2 bases from J; junction bases left unmatched: 3. The CDR3 spans 16 residues. The CDR3 sequence is CASGPGLAGPYNEQFF. The DNA for the CDR3 is TGTGCTAGTGGTCCGGGACTAGCGGGGCCCTACAATGAGCAGTTCTTC.

The rearrangement uses TRBV7-6 and TRBJ2-5; 9 bases match TRBD1. V lost 5 bases, J lost 1 base, and 11 bases stayed unmatched. This CDR3 has 17 residues. CDR1 is SGHVS, CDR2 FNYEAQ, per germline. The CDR3 nucleotides are TGTGCCAGCAGCCTCCTTCCGGGACAGGGTCTCCAAGAGACCCAGTACTTC. Encoded protein: CASSLLPGQGLQETQYF. Complete variable domain (other parts from reference TRBV7-6 and TRBJ2-5): GAGVSQSPRYKVTKRGQDVALRCDPISGHVSLYWYRQALGQGPEFLTYFNYEAQQDKSGLPNDRFSAERPEGSISTLTIQRTEQRDSAMYRCASSLLPGQGLQETQYFGPGTRLLVL.

The chain carries TRBV28 and TRBJ1-5, with D tentatively TRBD1 (6 bases). This CDR3 contains 16 residues. V lost 0 bases and J 4 bases, leaving 13 bases between the germline ends. Germline CDR1 MDHEN, CDR2 SYDVKM. The CDR3, as DNA: TGTGCCAGCAGTTTATGGGGACAAGGCGGGAATCAGCCCCAGCATTTT. It is translated as CASSLWGQGGNQPQHF.

The rearrangement uses TRBV7-7 and TRBJ2-2, with 13 bases fitting TRBD2. The CDR3 loop spans 15 amino acids. V gave up 5 bases and J gave up 6 bases; unmatched junction bases: 3. CDR1 is SSHAT and CDR2 is FNYEAQ in the germline V gene (reference sequence). CDR3 in amino acids: CASSRLAGGSGELFF. The CDR3 coding sequence is TGTGCCAGCAGCCGACTAGCGGGAGGTTCCGGGGAGCTGTTTTTT.

This clone occurred once. The chain carries TRBV7-9 and TRBJ2-1, with TRBD1 matching 7 bases. The CDR3 is 16 amino acids. Germline V gives CDR1 SEHNR, CDR2 FQNEAQ (reference sequence). The V gene end was trimmed by 3 bases and the J gene end by 1 base; junction bases not matched to a gene: 6. The CDR3 region is CASSFSQQGSYNEQFF. The CDR3 region has the DNA TGTGCCAGCAGCTTTTCACAACAGGGGTCCTACAATGAGCAGTTCTTC.

This chain's CDR3 is CASSSVWLAFF. For the CDR3, the DNA is TGTGCCAGTAGTTCAGTTTGGCTCGCTTTCTTT. This chain connects TRBV19 to TRBJ1-1; D gene unclear. V dropped 5 bases and J dropped 11 bases, with 12 bases sitting between them. Germline V gives CDR1 LNHDA, CDR2 SQIVND (reference sequence). This CDR3 region has 11 residues.

The chain couples TRBV7-9 to TRBJ1-4; D may be TRBD1 (5 bases). CDR1 and CDR2 from the germline V gene are SEHNR and FQNEAQ (reference sequence). This CDR3 is 14 amino acids long. V lost 1 base and J lost 8, with 11 bases in between. The chain's CDR3 is CASSLVGRGEKLFF. The CDR3, as DNA: TGTGCCAGCAGCTTAGTAGGGAGGGGAGAAAAACTGTTTTTT.

The rearrangement joins TRBV11-2 to TRBJ2-7; 12 bases match TRBD2. V was clipped by 1 base and J by 3 bases; unmatched bases: 1. The CDR3 consists of 15 residues. CDR1 is SGHAT, CDR2 FQNNGV, per germline. This chain's CDR3 is CASSLGLAGDYEQYF. The CDR3, as DNA: TGTGCCAGCAGCTTAGGACTAGCGGGAGACTACGAGCAGTACTTC.